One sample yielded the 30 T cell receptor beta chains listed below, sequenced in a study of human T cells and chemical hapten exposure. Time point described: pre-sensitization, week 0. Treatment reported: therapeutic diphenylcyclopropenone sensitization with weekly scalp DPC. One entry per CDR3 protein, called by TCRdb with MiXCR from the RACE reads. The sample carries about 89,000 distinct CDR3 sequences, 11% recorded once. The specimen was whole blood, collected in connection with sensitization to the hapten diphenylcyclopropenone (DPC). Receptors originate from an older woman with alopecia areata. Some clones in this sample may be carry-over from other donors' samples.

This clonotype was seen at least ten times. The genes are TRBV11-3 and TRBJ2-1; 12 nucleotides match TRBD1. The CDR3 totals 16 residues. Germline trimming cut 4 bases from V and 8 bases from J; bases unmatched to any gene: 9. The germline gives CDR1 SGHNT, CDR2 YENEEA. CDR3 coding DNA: TGTGCCAGCAGCTCAACCGGGACAGGGGGCTTACATGAGCAGTTCTTC. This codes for CASSSTGTGGLHEQFF.

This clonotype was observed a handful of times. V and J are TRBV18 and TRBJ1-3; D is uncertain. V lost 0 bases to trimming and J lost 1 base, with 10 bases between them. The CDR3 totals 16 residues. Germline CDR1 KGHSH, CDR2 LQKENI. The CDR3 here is CASSPPGATSGNTIYF. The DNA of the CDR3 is TGTGCCAGCTCACCACCGGGAGCCACTTCTGGAAACACCATATATTTT.

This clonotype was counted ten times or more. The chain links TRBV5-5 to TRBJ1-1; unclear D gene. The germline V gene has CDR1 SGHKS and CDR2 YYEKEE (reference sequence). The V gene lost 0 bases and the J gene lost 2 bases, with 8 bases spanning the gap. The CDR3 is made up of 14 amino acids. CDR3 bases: TGTGCCAGCAGCTTGGACAGAGCAAACACTGAAGCTTTCTTT. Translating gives CASSLDRANTEAFF.

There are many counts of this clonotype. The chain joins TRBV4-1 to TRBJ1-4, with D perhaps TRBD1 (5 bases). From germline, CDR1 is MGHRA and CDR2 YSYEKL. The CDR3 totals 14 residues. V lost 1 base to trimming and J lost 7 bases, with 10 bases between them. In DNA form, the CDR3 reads TGCGCCAGCAGCCAAGTTCCGGGGGTTGAAAAACTGTTTTTT. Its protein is CASSQVPGVEKLFF.

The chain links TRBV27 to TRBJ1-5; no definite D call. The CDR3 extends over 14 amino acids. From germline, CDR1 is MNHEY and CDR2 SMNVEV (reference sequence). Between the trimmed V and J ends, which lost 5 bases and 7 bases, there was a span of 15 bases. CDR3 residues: CASSNGEARQPQHF. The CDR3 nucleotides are TGTGCCAGCAGTAATGGGGAGGCAAGACAGCCCCAGCATTTT.

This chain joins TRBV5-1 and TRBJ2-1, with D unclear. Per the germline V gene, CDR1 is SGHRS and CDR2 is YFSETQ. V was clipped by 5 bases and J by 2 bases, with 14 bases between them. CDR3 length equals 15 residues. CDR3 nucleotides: TGCGCCAGCAGGGTGACTGGGCCCGCCTACAATGAGCAGTTCTTC. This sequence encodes CASRVTGPAYNEQFF.

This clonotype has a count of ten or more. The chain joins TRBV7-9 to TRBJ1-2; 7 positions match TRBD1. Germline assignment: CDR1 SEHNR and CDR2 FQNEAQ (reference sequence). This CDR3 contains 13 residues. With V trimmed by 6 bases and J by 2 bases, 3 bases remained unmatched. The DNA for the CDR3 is TGTGCCAGCAGAGGGGACAGCAACTATGGCTACACCTTC. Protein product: CASRGDSNYGYTF.

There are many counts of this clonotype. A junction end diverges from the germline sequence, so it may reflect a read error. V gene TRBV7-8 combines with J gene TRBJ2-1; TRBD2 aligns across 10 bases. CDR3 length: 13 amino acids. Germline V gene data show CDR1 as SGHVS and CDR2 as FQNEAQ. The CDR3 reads CASSFLSGGPWLF. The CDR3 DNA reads TGTGCCAGCAGCTTTCTTAGCGGGGGGCCGTGGCTCTTC.

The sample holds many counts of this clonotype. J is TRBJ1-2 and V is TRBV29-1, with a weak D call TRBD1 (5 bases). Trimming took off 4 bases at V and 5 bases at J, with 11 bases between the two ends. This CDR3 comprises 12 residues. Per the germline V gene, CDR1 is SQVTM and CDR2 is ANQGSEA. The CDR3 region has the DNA TGCAGCGTTGTTTCAGGGACTTATGGCTACACCTTC. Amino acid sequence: CSVVSGTYGYTF.

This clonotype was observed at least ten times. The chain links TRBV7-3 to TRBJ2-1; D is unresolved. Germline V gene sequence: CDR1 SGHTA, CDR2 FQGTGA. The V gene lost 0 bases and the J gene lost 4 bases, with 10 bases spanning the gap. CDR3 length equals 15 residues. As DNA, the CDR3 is TGTGCCAGCAGCTTAACGGCGAGGAGTTACAATGAGCAGTTCTTC. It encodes CASSLTARSYNEQFF.

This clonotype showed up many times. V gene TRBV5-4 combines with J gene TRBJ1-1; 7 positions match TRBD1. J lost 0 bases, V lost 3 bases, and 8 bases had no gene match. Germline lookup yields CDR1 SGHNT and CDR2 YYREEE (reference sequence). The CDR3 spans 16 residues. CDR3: CASSSDRSLMNTEAFF. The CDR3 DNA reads TGTGCCAGCAGCTCGGACAGGAGCCTTATGAACACTGAAGCTTTCTTT.

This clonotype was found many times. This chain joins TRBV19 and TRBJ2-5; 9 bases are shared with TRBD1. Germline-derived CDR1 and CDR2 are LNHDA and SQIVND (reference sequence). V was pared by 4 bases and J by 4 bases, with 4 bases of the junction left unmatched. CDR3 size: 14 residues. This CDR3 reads CASSTGQGSETQYF. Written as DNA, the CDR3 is TGTGCCAGTAGTACGGGACAGGGATCAGAGACCCAGTACTTC. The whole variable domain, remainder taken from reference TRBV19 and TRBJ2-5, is DGGITQSPKYLFRKEGQNVTLSCEQNLNHDAMYWYRQDPGQGLRLIYYSQIVNDFQKGDIAEGYSVSREKKESFPLTVTSAQKNPTAFYLCASSTGQGSETQYFGPGTRLLVL.

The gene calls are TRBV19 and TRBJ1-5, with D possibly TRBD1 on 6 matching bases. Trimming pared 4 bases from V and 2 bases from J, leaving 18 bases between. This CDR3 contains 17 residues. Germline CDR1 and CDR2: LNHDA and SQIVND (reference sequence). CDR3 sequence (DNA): TGTGCCAGTAGTACCTACGACCGACAGGTCCGCAATCAGCCCCAGCATTTT. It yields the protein CASSTYDRQVRNQPQHF.

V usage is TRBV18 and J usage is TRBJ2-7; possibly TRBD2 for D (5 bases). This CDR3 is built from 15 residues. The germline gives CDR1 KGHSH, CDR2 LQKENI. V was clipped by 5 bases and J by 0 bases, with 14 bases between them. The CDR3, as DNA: TGTGCCAGCTCAAAAGCCGGGGAAACCTCCTACGAGCAGTACTTC. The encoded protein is CASSKAGETSYEQYF.

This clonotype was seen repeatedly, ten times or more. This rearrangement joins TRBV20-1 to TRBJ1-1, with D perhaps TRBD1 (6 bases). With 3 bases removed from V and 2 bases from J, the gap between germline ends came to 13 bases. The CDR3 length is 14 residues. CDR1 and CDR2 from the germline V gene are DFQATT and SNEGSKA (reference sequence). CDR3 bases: TGCAGTGCTAGGGGCGGGGGCTTAAACACTGAAGCTTTCTTT. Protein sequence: CSARGGGLNTEAFF.

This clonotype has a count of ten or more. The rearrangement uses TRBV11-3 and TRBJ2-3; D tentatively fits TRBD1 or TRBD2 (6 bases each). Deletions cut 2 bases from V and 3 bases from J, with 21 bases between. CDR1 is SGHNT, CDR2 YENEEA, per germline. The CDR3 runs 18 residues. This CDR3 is CASSLSKLLGGGTDTQYF. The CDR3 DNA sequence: TGTGCCAGCAGCTTATCCAAGCTGCTGGGGGGCGGGACAGATACGCAGTATTTT.

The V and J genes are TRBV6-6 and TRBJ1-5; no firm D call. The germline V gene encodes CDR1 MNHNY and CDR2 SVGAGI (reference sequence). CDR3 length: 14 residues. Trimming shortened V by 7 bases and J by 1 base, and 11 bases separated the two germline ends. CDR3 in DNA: TGTGCCAGCACCTACGCGGGGAGCAATCAGCCCCAGCATTTT. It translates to CASTYAGSNQPQHF.

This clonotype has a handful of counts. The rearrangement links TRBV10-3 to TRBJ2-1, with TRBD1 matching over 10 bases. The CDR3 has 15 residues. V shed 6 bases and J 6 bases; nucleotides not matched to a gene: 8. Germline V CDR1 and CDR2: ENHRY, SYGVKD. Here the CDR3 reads CAISRQGAGSNEQFF. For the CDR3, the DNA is TGTGCCATCAGCAGACAGGGGGCAGGCAGCAATGAGCAGTTCTTC.

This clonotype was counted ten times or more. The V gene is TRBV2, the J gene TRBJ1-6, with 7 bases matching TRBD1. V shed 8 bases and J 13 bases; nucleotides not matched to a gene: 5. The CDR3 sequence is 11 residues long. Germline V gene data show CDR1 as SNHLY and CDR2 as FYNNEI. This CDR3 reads CASQGGEPLHF. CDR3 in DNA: TGTGCCAGCCAGGGGGGAGAGCCCCTCCACTTT. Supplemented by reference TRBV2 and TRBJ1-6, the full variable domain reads EPEVTQTPSHQVTQMGQEVILRCVPISNHLYFYWYRQILGQKVEFLVSFYNNEISEKSEIFDDQFSVERPDGSNFTLKIRSTKLEDSAMYFCASQGGEPLHFGNGTRLTVT.

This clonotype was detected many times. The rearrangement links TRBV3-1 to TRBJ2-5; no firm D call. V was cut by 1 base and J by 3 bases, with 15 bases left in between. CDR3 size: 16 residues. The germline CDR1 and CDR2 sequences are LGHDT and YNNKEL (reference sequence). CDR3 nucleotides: TGTGCCAGCAGCCAAGGGTGGAGAGGCAGAGAAGAGACCCAGTACTTC. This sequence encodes CASSQGWRGREETQYF.

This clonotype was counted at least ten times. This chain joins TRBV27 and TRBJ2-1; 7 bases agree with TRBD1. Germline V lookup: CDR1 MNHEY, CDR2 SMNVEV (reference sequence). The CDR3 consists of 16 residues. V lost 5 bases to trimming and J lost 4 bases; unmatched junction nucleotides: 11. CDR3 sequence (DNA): TGTGCCAGCAGTCCAGCGCTGGGGACAGAGTACAATGAGCAGTTCTTC. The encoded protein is CASSPALGTEYNEQFF.

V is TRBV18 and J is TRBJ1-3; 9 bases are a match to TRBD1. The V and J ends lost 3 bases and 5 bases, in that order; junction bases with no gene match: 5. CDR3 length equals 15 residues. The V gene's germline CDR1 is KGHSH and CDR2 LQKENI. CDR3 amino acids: CASSPAGQGRNTIYF. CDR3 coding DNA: TGTGCCAGCTCACCCGCCGGACAGGGGAGAAACACCATATATTTT. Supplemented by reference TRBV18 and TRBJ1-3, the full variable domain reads NAGVMQNPRHLVRRRGQEARLRCSPMKGHSHVYWYRQLPEEGLKFMVYLQKENIIDESGMPKERFSAEFPKEGPSILRIQQVVRGDSAAYFCASSPAGQGRNTIYFGEGSWLTVV.

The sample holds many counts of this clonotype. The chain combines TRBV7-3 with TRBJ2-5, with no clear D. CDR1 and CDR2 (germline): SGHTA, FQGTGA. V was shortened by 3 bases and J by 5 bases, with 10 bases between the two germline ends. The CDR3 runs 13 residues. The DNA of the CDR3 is TGTGCCAGCAGCTTTGCCCCGCGCGAGACCCAGTACTTC. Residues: CASSFAPRETQYF. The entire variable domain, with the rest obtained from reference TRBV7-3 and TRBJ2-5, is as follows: GAGVSQTPSNKVTEKGKYVELRCDPISGHTALYWYRQSLGQGPEFLIYFQGTGAADDSGLPNDRFFAVRPEGSVSTLKIQRTERGDSAVYLCASSFAPRETQYFGPGTRLLVL.

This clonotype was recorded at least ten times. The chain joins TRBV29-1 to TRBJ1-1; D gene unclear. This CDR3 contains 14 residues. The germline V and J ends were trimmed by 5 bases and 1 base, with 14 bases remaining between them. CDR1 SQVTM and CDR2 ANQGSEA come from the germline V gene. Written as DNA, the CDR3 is TGCAGCGTTATAGCACCCCCGGGGAACACTGAAGCTTTCTTT. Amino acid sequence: CSVIAPPGNTEAFF.

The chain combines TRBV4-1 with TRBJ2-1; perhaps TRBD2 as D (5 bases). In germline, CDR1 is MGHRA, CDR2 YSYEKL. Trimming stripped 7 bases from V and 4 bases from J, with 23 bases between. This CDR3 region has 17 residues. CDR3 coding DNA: TGCGCCAGCACCACACTGGAGGCAGAGCTCCATTACAATGAGCAGTTCTTC. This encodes CASTTLEAELHYNEQFF.

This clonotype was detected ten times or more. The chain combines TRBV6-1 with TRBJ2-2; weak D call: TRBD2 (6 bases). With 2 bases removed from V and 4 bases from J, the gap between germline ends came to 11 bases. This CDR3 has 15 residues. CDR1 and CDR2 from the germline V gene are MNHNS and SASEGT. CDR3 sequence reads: CASSELARGTGELFF. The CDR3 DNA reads TGTGCCAGCAGTGAACTAGCGAGGGGCACCGGGGAGCTGTTTTTT.

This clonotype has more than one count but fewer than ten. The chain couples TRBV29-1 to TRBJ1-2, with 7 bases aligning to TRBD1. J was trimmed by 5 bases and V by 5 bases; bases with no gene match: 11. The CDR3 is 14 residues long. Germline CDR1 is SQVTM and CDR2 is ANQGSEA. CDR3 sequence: CSVSLGTARYGYTF. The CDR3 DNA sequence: TGCAGCGTTAGCCTTGGGACAGCGCGGTATGGCTACACCTTC.

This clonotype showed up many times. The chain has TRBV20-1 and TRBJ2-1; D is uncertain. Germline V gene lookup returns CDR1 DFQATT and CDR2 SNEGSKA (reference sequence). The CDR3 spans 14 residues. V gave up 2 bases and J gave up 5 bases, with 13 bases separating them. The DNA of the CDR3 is TGCAGTGCTAGACTCGTAGGGCCAAACAATGAGCAGTTCTTC. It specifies CSARLVGPNNEQFF.

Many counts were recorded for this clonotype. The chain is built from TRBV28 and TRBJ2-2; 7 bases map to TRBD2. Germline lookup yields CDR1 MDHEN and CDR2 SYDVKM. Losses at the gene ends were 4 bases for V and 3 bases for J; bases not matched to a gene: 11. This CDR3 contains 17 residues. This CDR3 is CASSSFTQRGYTGELFF. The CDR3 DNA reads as TGTGCCAGCAGTTCATTTACCCAGCGGGGATACACCGGGGAGCTGTTTTTT.

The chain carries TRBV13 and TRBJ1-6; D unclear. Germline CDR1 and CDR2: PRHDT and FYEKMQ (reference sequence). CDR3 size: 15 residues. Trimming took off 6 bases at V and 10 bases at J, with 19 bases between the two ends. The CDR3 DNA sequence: TGTGCCAGCAGGCAAGGACGCATGACCGCCTCACCCCTCCACTTT. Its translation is CASRQGRMTASPLHF.